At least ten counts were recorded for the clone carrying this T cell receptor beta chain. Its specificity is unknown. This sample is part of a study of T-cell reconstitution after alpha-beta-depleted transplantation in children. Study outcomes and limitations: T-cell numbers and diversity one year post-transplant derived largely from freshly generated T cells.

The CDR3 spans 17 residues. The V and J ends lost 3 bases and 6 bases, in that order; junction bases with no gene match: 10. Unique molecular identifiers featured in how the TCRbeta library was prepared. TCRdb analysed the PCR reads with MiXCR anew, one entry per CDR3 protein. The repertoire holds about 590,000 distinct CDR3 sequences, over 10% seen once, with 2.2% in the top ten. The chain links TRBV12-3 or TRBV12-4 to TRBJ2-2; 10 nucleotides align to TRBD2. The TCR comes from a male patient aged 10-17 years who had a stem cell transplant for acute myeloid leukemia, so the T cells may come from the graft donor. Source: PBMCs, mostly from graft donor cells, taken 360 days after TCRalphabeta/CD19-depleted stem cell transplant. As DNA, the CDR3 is TGTGCCAGCAGTTTCCCCGGGCTAGCGGGAGAGGCCGGGGAGCTGTTTTTT. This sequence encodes CASSFPGLAGEAGELFF.